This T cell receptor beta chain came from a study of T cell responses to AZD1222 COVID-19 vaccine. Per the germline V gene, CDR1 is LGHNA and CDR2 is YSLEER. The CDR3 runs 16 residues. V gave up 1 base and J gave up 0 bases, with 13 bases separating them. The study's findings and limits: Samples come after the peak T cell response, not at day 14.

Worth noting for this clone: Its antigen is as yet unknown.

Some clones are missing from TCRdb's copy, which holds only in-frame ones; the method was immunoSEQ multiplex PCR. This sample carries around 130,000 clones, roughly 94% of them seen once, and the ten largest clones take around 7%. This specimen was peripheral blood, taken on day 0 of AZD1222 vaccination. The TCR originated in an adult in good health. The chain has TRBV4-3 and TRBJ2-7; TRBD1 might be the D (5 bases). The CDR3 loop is CASSQVAGPSSYEQYF. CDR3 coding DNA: TGCGCCAGCAGCCAAGTTGCAGGGCCAAGCTCCTACGAGCAGTACTTC.